The 30 T cell receptor beta chains reported below all come from one sample, sequenced in a study of blood T cell repertoires in COVID-19. The repertoire was sequenced with immunoSEQ multiplex PCR; TCRdb's copy has only in-frame clones and lacks some. The data show more than 200,000 clones, more than 70% seen once. Sequenced sample: peripheral blood. Source of these receptors: a woman aged 55-70 years with acute or convalescent COVID-19.

The V call is TRBV6-5, the J call TRBJ1-5, with D possibly matching TRBD1 (6 bases). CDR3 length: 15 amino acids. V lost 4 bases, J lost 2 bases, and 12 bases lay in between. In germline, CDR1 is MNHEY, CDR2 SVGAGI. CDR3 residues: CASSFRGGGNQPQHF. For the CDR3, the DNA is TGTGCCAGCAGTTTCCGAGGGGGTGGCAATCAGCCCCAGCATTTT.

This clone was seen just once. This rearrangement joins TRBV28 to TRBJ1-2; 11 bases are shared with TRBD1. CDR3 length: 15 residues. V lost 5 bases, J lost 5 bases, and 7 bases stayed unmatched. Germline CDR1 reads MDHEN; CDR2 reads SYDVKM. The CDR3 region has the DNA TGTGCCAGCAGTCTCGGGACAGGGGGACCGTATGGCTACACCTTC. Translating it yields CASSLGTGGPYGYTF.

CDR3 residues: CASSSKKQGAWETQYF. CDR3 in DNA: TGTGCCAGCAGCTCAAAAAAACAGGGGGCTTGGGAGACCCAGTACTTC. The V and J genes are TRBV5-6 and TRBJ2-5, with 9 positions matching TRBD1. The germline V gene has CDR1 SGHDT and CDR2 YYEEEE. The length of the CDR3 is 16 residues. V was clipped by 3 bases and J by 5 bases; unmatched bases: 11.

This chain links TRBV10-1 with TRBJ2-3; 8 bases fit TRBD1. This CDR3 region has 15 residues. The germline V gene has CDR1 WNHNN and CDR2 SYGVQD (reference sequence). Trimming took 3 bases from V and 3 from J; bases not matched to a gene: 5. The CDR3 reads CASSDRGLTTDTQYF. The CDR3 DNA reads TGCGCCAGCAGTGACAGGGGGCTAACGACAGATACGCAGTATTTT.

The chain combines TRBV5-1 with TRBJ2-2, with 8 nucleotides matching TRBD2. Trimming cost V 6 bases and J 1 base; bases outside gene matches: 2. The CDR3 runs to 14 residues. Germline CDR1 and CDR2: SGHRS and YFSETQ. Here the CDR3 reads CASTTSGNTGELFF. The CDR3, as DNA: TGCGCCAGCACAACTAGCGGGAACACCGGGGAGCTGTTTTTT.

The chain has TRBV30 and TRBJ1-6; D is unclear. The CDR3 sequence is 14 residues long. The germline CDR1 and CDR2 sequences are GTSNPN and SVGIG (reference sequence). The ends were cut back, 0 bases at V and 8 bases at J, with 11 bases in the middle. The CDR3 DNA sequence: TGTGCCTGGAGTGTAACCGTTGAGGATTCACCCCTCCACTTT. This sequence encodes CAWSVTVEDSPLHF.

This rearrangement joins TRBV30 to TRBJ2-2; D is possibly TRBD1 (6 bases). The CDR3 runs to 15 residues. Trimming cost V 2 bases and J 1 base, with 11 bases left between them. The germline CDR1 and CDR2 sequences are GTSNPN and SVGIG (reference sequence). The CDR3 DNA sequence: TGTGCCTGGAGTAAGGGACAAGGGAACACCGGGGAGCTGTTTTTT. Translated: CAWSKGQGNTGELFF.

The rearrangement links TRBV28 to TRBJ1-3; 8 bases match TRBD1. V was clipped by 7 bases and J by 3 bases; unmatched bases: 8. Per the germline V gene, CDR1 is MDHEN and CDR2 is SYDVKM. The CDR3 runs 15 residues. The CDR3 spells CASTPWGQDGNTIYF. As DNA, the CDR3 is TGTGCCAGCACCCCCTGGGGACAGGATGGAAACACCATATATTTT.

This clone was recorded a few times. This chain links TRBV10-2 with TRBJ2-3; a weak D match, TRBD1 (6 bases). Germline V gives CDR1 WSHSY, CDR2 SAAADI. The V and J ends lost 6 bases and 5 bases respectively, with 21 bases between them. The CDR3 runs to 16 residues. Here the CDR3 DNA reads TGCGCCAGCAGGAGACAACGGACAGCTCAGCTAGATACGCAGTATTTT. It is translated as CASRRQRTAQLDTQYF.

V is TRBV19 and J is TRBJ2-3; 11 bases map to TRBD2. The V gene's germline CDR1 is LNHDA and CDR2 SQIVND (reference sequence). The junction had 8 bases not matched to a gene; V was cut back by 3 bases and J by 0 bases. This CDR3 has 18 amino acids. The CDR3 region is CASSMNPTSGASTDTQYF. DNA of the CDR3: TGTGCCAGTAGTATGAACCCGACTAGCGGGGCTAGCACAGATACGCAGTATTTT.

The chain combines TRBV28 with TRBJ2-3, with D hard to call. The CDR3 spans 13 residues. V dropped 2 bases and J dropped 6 bases, with 9 bases sitting between them. The germline V gene has CDR1 MDHEN and CDR2 SYDVKM. In nucleotides, the CDR3 is TGTGCCAGCAGTTTAGGTCTACCGGATACGCAGTATTTT. Translated, it gives CASSLGLPDTQYF.

V is TRBV18 and J is TRBJ2-3; D call uncertain. This CDR3 region has 12 residues. Trimming cost V 4 bases and J 2 bases, with 4 bases left between them. The germline gives CDR1 KGHSH, CDR2 LQKENI. This CDR3 is CASSLYTDTQYF. The CDR3 nucleotides are TGTGCCAGCTCACTCTACACAGATACGCAGTATTTT.

The gene calls are TRBV6-1 and TRBJ2-7; the D gene is possibly TRBD1 (5 bases). This CDR3 has 15 residues. V lost 1 base, J lost 1 base, and 11 bases lay in between. Germline CDR1 is MNHNS and CDR2 is SASEGT. The DNA for the CDR3 is TGTGCCAGCAGTGAAGGCAGGGTTCCTTCCTACGAGCAGTACTTC. This sequence encodes CASSEGRVPSYEQYF.

The chain has TRBV2 and TRBJ1-4; D is ambiguous. V was trimmed by 6 bases and J by 0 bases, leaving 14 bases between them. The CDR3 contains 16 residues. Germline V gives CDR1 SNHLY, CDR2 FYNNEI. CDR3 region: CASRSAGAATNEKLFF. DNA for the CDR3: TGTGCCAGCAGGTCGGCGGGCGCGGCAACTAATGAAAAACTGTTTTTT.

This clone was recorded once. The chain joins TRBV18 to TRBJ1-1; D gene ambiguous. Germline CDR1 KGHSH, CDR2 LQKENI. The CDR3 is made up of 14 amino acids. V lost 5 bases to trimming and J lost 1 base, with 11 bases between them. In DNA, the CDR3 is TGTGCCAGCTCATCGGATAGGAGGAACACTGAAGCTTTCTTT. This encodes CASSSDRRNTEAFF. The full variable domain, completed using reference TRBV18 and TRBJ1-1, is NAGVMQNPRHLVRRRGQEARLRCSPMKGHSHVYWYRQLPEEGLKFMVYLQKENIIDESGMPKERFSAEFPKEGPSILRIQQVVRGDSAAYFCASSSDRRNTEAFFGQGTRLTVV.

The chain is built from TRBV2 and TRBJ2-1, with TRBD1 matching over 11 bases. The CDR3 has 15 amino acids. V shed 6 bases and J 9 bases; nucleotides not matched to a gene: 10. Germline values: CDR1 SNHLY, CDR2 FYNNEI. CDR3 sequence: CASRPGTGGVGEQFF. The CDR3 DNA reads TGTGCCAGCAGGCCCGGGACAGGGGGTGTGGGTGAGCAGTTCTTC.

V gene TRBV28 combines with J gene TRBJ1-2, with 10 bases matching TRBD1. CDR1 is MDHEN, CDR2 SYDVKM, per germline. J gave up 1 base and V 8 bases, and 16 bases lay outside the gene matches. The CDR3 extends over 18 amino acids. CDR3 sequence reads: CASLIPLGQGVGNYGYTF. The CDR3 DNA reads as TGTGCCAGCCTCATACCCTTAGGACAGGGGGTGGGTAACTATGGCTACACCTTC.

The V gene is TRBV5-1, the J gene TRBJ2-1; D not resolved. There are 14 residues in the CDR3. Germline loops: CDR1 SGHRS, CDR2 YFSETQ. With 0 bases removed from V and 4 bases from J, the gap between germline ends came to 8 bases. The CDR3 region is CASSLGAPYNEQFF. The CDR3 region has the DNA TGCGCCAGCAGCTTGGGGGCCCCATACAATGAGCAGTTCTTC.

The genes are TRBV19 and TRBJ2-2; D is ambiguous. The CDR3 has 19 amino acids. Looked up from germline, CDR1 is LNHDA and CDR2 is SQIVND (reference sequence). Trimming cost V 3 bases and J 1 base, with 21 bases left between them. The CDR3 loop is CASSIPPTGFRGNTGELFF. The CDR3 bases are TGTGCCAGTAGTATTCCCCCCACCGGGTTTCGCGGGAACACCGGGGAGCTGTTTTTT.

The J gene is TRBJ1-6, the V gene TRBV12-3 or TRBV12-4, with unresolved D. Trimming shortened V by 5 bases and J by 8 bases, and 10 bases separated the two germline ends. CDR3 length: 13 residues. The CDR3 protein is CASSPRPDSPLHF. For the CDR3, the DNA is TGTGCCAGCAGTCCGCGGCCTGATTCACCCCTCCACTTT.

The chain employs TRBV3-1 (or the pseudogene TRBV3-2) and TRBJ2-3; TRBD1 might be the D (5 bases). Germline values: CDR1 LGHDT, CDR2 YNNKEL (reference sequence). The CDR3 is 13 amino acids. Trimming cost V 1 base and J 7 bases, with 9 bases left between them. The CDR3 sequence is CASSQGAGNTQYF. CDR3 bases: TGTGCCAGCAGCCAAGGCGCAGGGAATACGCAGTATTTT.

This chain uses TRBV11-3 with TRBJ2-3; TRBD1 matches at 9 bases. V shed 5 bases and J 3 bases; nucleotides not matched to a gene: 6. Germline CDR1 SGHNT, CDR2 YENEEA. CDR3 length: 15 amino acids. The CDR3 coding sequence is TGTGCCAGCAGCCCCGGGACAGGGAGAACAGATACGCAGTATTTT. The encoded protein is CASSPGTGRTDTQYF. The whole variable domain, filled in from reference TRBV11-3 and TRBJ2-3, reads EAGVVQSPRYKIIEKKQPVAFWCNPISGHNTLYWYLQNLGQGPELLIRYENEEAVDDSQLPKDRFSAERLKGVDSTLKIQPAELGDSAVYLCASSPGTGRTDTQYFGPGTRLTVL.

The chain employs TRBV5-1 and TRBJ1-2, with D perhaps TRBD1 (6 bases). The CDR3 has 15 amino acids. From germline, CDR1 is SGHRS and CDR2 YFSETQ. Trimming took 1 base from V and 4 from J, leaving 14 bases between them. Here the CDR3 DNA reads TGCGCCAGCAGCTTGATGACAGGAACTACCTATGGCTACACCTTC. Residues: CASSLMTGTTYGYTF.

The genes are TRBV19 and TRBJ2-7, with TRBD2 matching over 10 bases. The germline V gene has CDR1 LNHDA and CDR2 SQIVND (reference sequence). J gave up 5 bases and V 5 bases, and 6 bases lay outside the gene matches. The CDR3 has 14 residues. CDR3 coding DNA: TGTGCCAGTAGTTTTATAGCGGGAGGCAACGAGCAGTACTTC. It is translated as CASSFIAGGNEQYF.

The CDR3 DNA reads TGTGCCAGCAGCTACAGACTAGCGGGAATTAACACAGATACGCAGTATTTT. It translates to CASSYRLAGINTDTQYF. The chain employs TRBV5-4 and TRBJ2-3; 11 positions match TRBD2. The CDR3 consists of 17 residues. Germline CDR1 and CDR2: SGHNT and YYREEE (reference sequence). Trimming removed 3 bases from V and 2 bases from J; junction bases left unmatched: 8.

The genes are TRBV6-1 and TRBJ2-7; D call uncertain. V was cut by 1 base and J by 5 bases, with 12 bases left in between. This CDR3 contains 14 residues. Germline assignment: CDR1 MNHNS and CDR2 SASEGT. For the CDR3, the DNA is TGTGCCAGCAGTGAAGGCCTGAGGCACCACGAGCAGTACTTC. Residues: CASSEGLRHHEQYF.

This clone was recorded once. This chain links TRBV18 with TRBJ1-5; 8 nucleotides match TRBD1. CDR3 size: 14 residues. Germline assignment: CDR1 KGHSH and CDR2 LQKENI. The V gene end was trimmed by 3 bases and the J gene end by 2 bases; junction bases not matched to a gene: 0. In DNA form, the CDR3 reads TGTGCCAGCTCACCGACAGGGGGCAATCAGCCCCAGCATTTT. Translation: CASSPTGGNQPQHF.

The CDR3 DNA sequence: TGTGCCAGTAGTACGACAGGGAAGCGTGAAAAACTGTTTTTT. It yields the protein CASSTTGKREKLFF. This chain joins TRBV19 and TRBJ1-4; 7 bases agree with TRBD1. This CDR3 has 14 amino acids. From germline, CDR1 is LNHDA and CDR2 SQIVND (reference sequence). V lost 4 bases, J lost 7 bases, and 6 bases stayed unmatched.

The CDR3 coding sequence is TGCGCCAGCAGCCCTGGGAGCACTGAAGCTTTCTTT. It translates to CASSPGSTEAFF. The chain combines TRBV5-1 with TRBJ1-1; D is uncertain. This CDR3 is 12 amino acids long. Between the trimmed V and J ends, which lost 4 bases and 4 bases, there was a span of 8 bases. CDR1 SGHRS and CDR2 YFSETQ come from the germline V gene.

The genes are TRBV28 and TRBJ2-4, with 7 bases aligning to TRBD1. The ends lost 6 bases at V and 1 base at J; junction bases unmatched: 9. Germline values: CDR1 MDHEN, CDR2 SYDVKM. The CDR3 runs 16 residues. The CDR3 DNA is TGTGCCAGCAGCTTAGGCGTAGGGGGCGCCAAAAACATTCAGTACTTC. Protein sequence: CASSLGVGGAKNIQYF. Looking up the rest from reference TRBV28 and TRBJ2-4 gives the full variable domain: DVKVTQSSRYLVKRTGEKVFLECVQDMDHENMFWYRQDPGLGLRLIYFSYDVKMKEKGDIPEGYSVSREKKERFSLILESASTNQTSMYLCASSLGVGGAKNIQYFGAGTRLSVL.